The present entry profiles one TCR beta chain with its context. Using immunoSEQ multiplex PCR, the repertoire was profiled, and TCRdb retains in-frame clones only, with some absent. The data hold roughly 2 million clones, with approximately 94% observed a single time. This record belongs to a study of shared clonotypes between healthy human individuals. The naive CD8 subset, CD45RO-negative cells positively selected for CCR7, excluded terminally differentiated effector memory CD45RA+ cells. The sequence derives from a man aged 18 to 30 in good health. The sequenced sample was naive CD8+ T cells sorted from blood.

CDR3 protein: CASSHTETINSYNEQFF. For the CDR3, the DNA is TGCGCCAGCAGCCATACCGAGACTATAAACTCCTACAATGAGCAGTTCTTC. This chain uses TRBV4-1 with TRBJ2-1, with D tentatively TRBD2 (5 bases). V was shortened by 3 bases and J by 0 bases, with 15 bases between the two germline ends. The CDR3 runs to 17 residues. Germline assignment: CDR1 MGHRA and CDR2 YSYEKL.